This section outlines one TCR beta chain sequence together with its context. No antigen is known for it. No base quality values were provided; no much bigger clone lies one nucleotide off. Enrolling through a virtual design, the prospective study's participants ranged in age from roughly 18 to 95 years and lived across 20 to 25 United States geographic areas. Cohort assignment in the prospective study relied on participant-reported clinical history from a screening survey and a study questionnaire. Recovered participants in ImmuneRACE Cohort 3 were defined by two consecutive negative NP/OP PCR tests, clearance by a healthcare professional, or resolution of symptoms. Mobile phlebotomists in the prospective study collected whole blood, serum and a nasopharyngeal or oropharyngeal swab from every participant. Over a roughly 2-month period, participants in the prospective study had the option of providing additional blood draws and questionnaires. Blood samples from the prospective study were shipped frozen or at room temperature prior to DNA extraction.

This entry is derived from a study of blood T cell repertoires in COVID-19 (TCRdb year 2020). About the investigation overall: Samples covering the acute and convalescent phases of COVID-19 were provided by collaborators in the United States, Italy and Spain. The repertoires were made available in a free public database intended to serve as a resource for research on the immune response to SARS-CoV-2. Where available, HLA class I and class II types were obtained from metadata supplied by the sample provider rather than from assay-based typing. The sample metadata nearly always contained a de-identified subject ID, COVID-19 status, age in years and sex. The samples were drawn from two sources: the first 160 participants of the ongoing ImmuneRACE study, and over 1,000 subjects contributed by 6 global collaborators. The material from the prospective study consisted of cDNA or gDNA derived from T cells, B-cell-depleted T cells, or PBMCs. The dataset comprised deeply sampled blood TCRbeta repertoires from subjects exposed to, actively infected with, or recovered from COVID-19. What the work shows at the level of the full study, not this receptor alone: The amount of clinical and demographic metadata varied by source and participant and was provided uncurated.

Looking up the germline V gene yields CDR1 SGHTA and CDR2 FQGNSA. Including the terminal cysteine and phenylalanine, the CDR3 comprises 15 residues. The read is trimmed to its CDR3 DNA, 45 bases read in frame from base 1. The germline ends are 12 bases apart after V is trimmed by 0 bases and J by 4 bases. TCRbeta CDR3 regions were amplified from genomic DNA using the immunoSEQ Assay, a bias-controlled multiplex PCR. The authors' pipeline ran thus. Within the assay, amplification of reference gene primers was used to estimate how many nucleated cells each sample contained. Sequence reads were collapsed and filtered to measure the absolute abundance of every unique TCRbeta CDR3 rearrangement. For each sample, productive Simpson clonality was calculated as the square root of Simpson's diversity index across productive rearrangements. Drawn from immuneACCESS, this table holds only the in-frame rearrangements with V and J called that TCRdb kept. Clones are partly lost; checked studies trace under half to an unresolved V gene and leave the rest unexplained. V and J calls and clone size are given by that table; D and trimming were obtained from the DNA. The sample table holds about 400,000 clones, of which 89% were seen once. The top ten clonotypes cover around 1.7% of the sample.

The sequenced sample consisted of PBMCs or T cells enriched from blood (not recorded which). This receptor was identified in a woman aged 25 to 39 who had recovered from COVID-19. The chain joins TRBV7-2 to TRBJ1-2; the D gene is perhaps TRBD1, on 6 matching bases. Read as DNA, the sequence is TGTGCCAGCAGCTTAGCGCACAGGGAAGTCTATGGCTACACCTTC. It codes for CASSLAHREVYGYTF.